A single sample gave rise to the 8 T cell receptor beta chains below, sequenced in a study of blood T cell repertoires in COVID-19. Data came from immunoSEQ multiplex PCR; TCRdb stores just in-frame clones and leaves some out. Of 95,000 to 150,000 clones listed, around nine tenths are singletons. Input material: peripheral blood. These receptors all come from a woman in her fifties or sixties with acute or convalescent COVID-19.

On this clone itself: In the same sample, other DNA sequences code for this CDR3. The CDR3 region is CASSLSGGTEAFF. CDR3 DNA: TGTGCCAGCAGCCTTTCAGGGGGGACTGAAGCTTTCTTT. The chain has TRBV7-9 and TRBJ1-1; 7 bases are a match to TRBD1. Germline CDR1 and CDR2: SEHNR and FQNEAQ (reference sequence). The CDR3 loop spans 13 amino acids. The V segment lost 5 bases and the J segment 5 bases; nucleotides outside the gene matches: 5. The variable domain in full, completed from reference TRBV7-9 and TRBJ1-1, reads DTGVSQNPRHKITKRGQNVTFRCDPISEHNRLYWYRQTLGQGPEFLTYFQNEAQLEKSRLLSDRFSAERPKGSFSTLEIQRTEQGDSAMYLCASSLSGGTEAFFGQGTRLTVV.

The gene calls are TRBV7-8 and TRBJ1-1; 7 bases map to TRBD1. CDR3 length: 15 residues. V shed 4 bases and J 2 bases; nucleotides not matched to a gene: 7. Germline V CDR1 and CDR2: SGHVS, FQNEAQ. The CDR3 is CASSSRRGFNTEAFF. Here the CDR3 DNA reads TGTGCCAGCAGCTCGCGCAGGGGGTTTAACACTGAAGCTTTCTTT.

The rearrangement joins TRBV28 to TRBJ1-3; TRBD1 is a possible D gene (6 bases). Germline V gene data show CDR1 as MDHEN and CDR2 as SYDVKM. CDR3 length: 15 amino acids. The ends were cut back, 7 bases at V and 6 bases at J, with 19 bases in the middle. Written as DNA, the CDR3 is TGTGCCAGCAAGAGAGGGGGAGCGCAAAAAAACACCATATATTTT. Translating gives CASKRGGAQKNTIYF. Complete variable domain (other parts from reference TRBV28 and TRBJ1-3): DVKVTQSSRYLVKRTGEKVFLECVQDMDHENMFWYRQDPGLGLRLIYFSYDVKMKEKGDIPEGYSVSREKKERFSLILESASTNQTSMYLCASKRGGAQKNTIYFGEGSWLTVV.

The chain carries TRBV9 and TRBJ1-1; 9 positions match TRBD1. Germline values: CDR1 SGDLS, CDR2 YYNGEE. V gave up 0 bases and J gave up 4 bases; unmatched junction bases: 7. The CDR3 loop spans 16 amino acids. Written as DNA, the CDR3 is TGTGCCAGCAGCGTAGCTCCACAGGGGGCTGGCACTGAAGCTTTCTTT. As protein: CASSVAPQGAGTEAFF.

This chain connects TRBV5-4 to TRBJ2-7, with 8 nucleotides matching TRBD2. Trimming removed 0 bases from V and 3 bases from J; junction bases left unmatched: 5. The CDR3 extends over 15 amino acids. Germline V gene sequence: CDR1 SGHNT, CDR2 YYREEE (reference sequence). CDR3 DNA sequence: TGTGCCAGCAGCTTGGATCCTAGCGGGCGCTACGAGCAGTACTTC. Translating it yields CASSLDPSGRYEQYF.

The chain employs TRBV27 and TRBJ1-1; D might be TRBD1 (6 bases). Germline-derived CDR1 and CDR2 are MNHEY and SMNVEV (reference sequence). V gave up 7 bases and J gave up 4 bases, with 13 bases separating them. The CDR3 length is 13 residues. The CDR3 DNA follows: TGTGCCAGCACCTATAAACAGGGCACTGAAGCTTTCTTT. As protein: CASTYKQGTEAFF.

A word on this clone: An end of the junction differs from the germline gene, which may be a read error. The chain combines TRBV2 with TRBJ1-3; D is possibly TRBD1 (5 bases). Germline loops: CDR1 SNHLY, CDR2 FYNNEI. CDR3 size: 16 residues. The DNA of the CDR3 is TGTGCCAGCAGTTCCCGGGGGTACGGTGGTGGAAACATCATATATTTT. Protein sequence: CASSSRGYGGGNIIYF.

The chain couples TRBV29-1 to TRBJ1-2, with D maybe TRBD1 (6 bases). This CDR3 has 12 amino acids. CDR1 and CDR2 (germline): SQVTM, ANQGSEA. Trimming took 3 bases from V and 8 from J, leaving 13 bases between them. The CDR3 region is CSVEDSYEGYTF. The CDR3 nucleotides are TGCAGCGTTGAGGACAGCTACGAGGGCTACACCTTC.